The present entry profiles one T cell receptor (beta chain) with its context. The data belong to a study of blood T cell repertoires in COVID-19. Clones were read by immunoSEQ multiplex PCR, and TCRdb kept only the in-frame ones, dropping some. The sample holds approximately 220,000 clones, around 89% seen once. V was cut by 0 bases and J by 0 bases, with 11 bases left in between. CDR3 length equals 15 residues. Germline loops: CDR1 GTSNPN, CDR2 SVGIG (reference sequence). Cohorts were assigned according to the clinical history that participants reported. Specimen: PBMCs or T cells enriched from blood (not recorded which). The source of this sequence is a man aged 25 to 45 who had been exposed to COVID-19. This rearrangement joins TRBV30 to TRBJ1-2; D remains unclear. CDR3 DNA sequence: TGTGCCTGGAGTGTATTGCTGGAGTCTAACTATGGCTACACCTTC. Protein sequence: CAWSVLLESNYGYTF.